One sample yielded the 5 T cell receptor beta chains listed below, sequenced in a study of siplizumab effects on memory and regulatory T cells. The protocol was immunoSEQ multiplex PCR, while the TCRdb copy is restricted to in-frame clones and leaves out a portion. The table lists almost 15,000 clones, about 43% of them singletons, with about 7.8% in the top ten. For 6 days at 37°C, the mixed lymphocyte reaction cells were kept in coculture. No cognate antigen is known for these TCRs. The sample comprised CFSE-low (dividing) CD4+ T cells sorted from an allogeneic mixed lymphocyte reaction. These receptors came from a human donor in good health; the cells came from an allogeneic mixed lymphocyte reaction. Some clones in this sample may be carry-over from other donors' samples.

The gene calls are TRBV9 and TRBJ2-7; 10 bases map to TRBD1. J was trimmed by 6 bases and V by 4 bases; bases with no gene match: 7. The CDR3 consists of 14 residues. The germline V gene has CDR1 SGDLS and CDR2 YYNGEE. The DNA for the CDR3 is TGTGCCAGCAGCCCAGGACAGGGGGTTTCCGAGCAGTACTTC. Protein product: CASSPGQGVSEQYF.

V is TRBV5-4 and J is TRBJ1-3; D unresolved. Trimming took off 0 bases at V and 0 bases at J, with 7 bases between the two ends. CDR1 is SGHNT, CDR2 YYREEE, per germline (reference sequence). The CDR3 totals 15 residues. CDR3: CASSLDLFSGNTIYF. DNA for the CDR3: TGTGCCAGCAGCTTGGATTTGTTCTCTGGAAACACCATATATTTT. The full variable domain, in which reference TRBV5-4 and TRBJ1-3 provide the parts outside the CDR3, is ETGVTQSPTHLIKTRGQQVTLRCSSQSGHNTVSWYQQALGQGPQFIFQYYREEENGRGNFPPRFSGLQFPNYSSELNVNALELDDSALYLCASSLDLFSGNTIYFGEGSWLTVV.

This clone was counted between two and nine times. The chain has TRBV18 and TRBJ1-5; D is unresolved. CDR1 is KGHSH, CDR2 LQKENI, per germline. The V and J ends lost 6 bases and 3 bases respectively, with 12 bases between them. There are 14 residues in the CDR3. The CDR3 sequence is CASSPARLNQPQHF. The CDR3 coding sequence is TGTGCCAGCTCCCCAGCCAGACTCAATCAGCCCCAGCATTTT.

The chain couples TRBV7-9 to TRBJ2-3; 11 bases line up with TRBD2. The CDR3 has 15 amino acids. V trimming: 5 bases; J trimming: 5 bases; junction bases outside the gene matches: 6. Germline CDR1 is SEHNR and CDR2 is FQNEAQ (reference sequence). DNA of the CDR3: TGTGCCAGCAGCCGAACTAGCGGGAGCGGAGATACGCAGTATTTT. Translated, it gives CASSRTSGSGDTQYF.

The chain has TRBV2 and TRBJ2-5; 10 bases fit TRBD2. This CDR3 has 15 residues. V gave up 6 bases and J gave up 10 bases; unmatched junction bases: 14. Germline loops: CDR1 SNHLY, CDR2 FYNNEI. The CDR3 protein is CASRTGLAASRGQYF. CDR3 DNA: TGTGCCAGCAGAACCGGACTAGCGGCCTCGAGAGGCCAGTACTTC.